One sample yielded the 21 T cell receptor beta chains listed below, sequenced in a study of shared clonotypes between healthy human individuals. Using immunoSEQ multiplex PCR, the repertoire was profiled, and TCRdb retains in-frame clones only, with some absent. The repertoire has about 2.2 million clones, approximately 94% of them found once; the top ten carry over 1.5%. CD8 cells regarded as naive lacked CD45RO, were positively chosen for CCR7, and omitted terminally differentiated effector memory CD45RA+ cells. The sample was naive CD8+ T cells from PBMCs. The receptors stem from a man younger than 35 in good health. Some clones in this sample may be carry-over from other donors' samples.

A remark on this clone: Other nucleotide sequences in the sample specify the same CDR3. The rearrangement uses TRBV7-3 and TRBJ2-1; 8 bases line up with TRBD1. Looked up from germline, CDR1 is SGHTA and CDR2 is FQGTGA. V lost 3 bases, J lost 2 bases, and 3 bases stayed unmatched. The CDR3 runs 15 residues. The CDR3 spells CASSFDRGPYNEQFF. CDR3 bases: TGTGCCAGCAGCTTCGACAGGGGACCCTACAATGAGCAGTTCTTC.

The genes are TRBV28 and TRBJ1-5; tentative D call: TRBD1 (5 bases). V gave up 6 bases and J gave up 6 bases, with 12 bases separating them. The CDR3 has 13 residues. In germline, CDR1 is MDHEN, CDR2 SYDVKM. The CDR3 nucleotides read TGTGCCAGCAGACCCAGGGTAGCTCAGCCCCAGCATTTT. It codes for CASRPRVAQPQHF.

The chain couples TRBV30 to TRBJ2-7; D is perhaps TRBD1 (5 bases). The length of the CDR3 is 12 residues. Trimming took 2 bases from V and 4 from J, leaving 9 bases between them. The germline V gene has CDR1 GTSNPN and CDR2 SVGIG (reference sequence). The chain's CDR3 is CAWSPQGYEQYF. CDR3 in DNA: TGTGCCTGGAGTCCTCAGGGTTACGAGCAGTACTTC.

A remark on this clone: Other DNA sequences in the sample encode the same CDR3. The J gene is TRBJ2-5, the V gene TRBV10-3, with D perhaps TRBD1 (6 bases). Germline lookup yields CDR1 ENHRY and CDR2 SYGVKD. The CDR3 sequence is 13 residues long. V lost 6 bases, J lost 2 bases, and 10 bases lay in between. CDR3 bases: TGTGCCATCAGGGACAGAGGTCAAGAGACCCAGTACTTC. Translation: CAIRDRGQETQYF.

The chain links TRBV5-5 to TRBJ2-1; tentatively, D is TRBD1 (6 bases). Looked up from germline, CDR1 is SGHKS and CDR2 is YYEKEE (reference sequence). The V gene lost 0 bases and the J gene lost 6 bases, with 16 bases spanning the gap. CDR3 length: 16 amino acids. The CDR3 reads CASSLGIRDTVNEQFF. The CDR3, as DNA: TGTGCCAGCAGCTTGGGGATACGGGACACGGTCAATGAGCAGTTCTTC.

The chain joins TRBV2 to TRBJ2-5; 10 bases align to TRBD1. The CDR3 contains 15 residues. The germline gives CDR1 SNHLY, CDR2 FYNNEI. Germline trimming cut 9 bases from V and 5 bases from J; bases unmatched to any gene: 12. This CDR3 is CASGDGTGAGETQYF. The CDR3 DNA follows: TGTGCCAGTGGGGATGGGACAGGGGCTGGGGAGACCCAGTACTTC.

V gene TRBV4-3 combines with J gene TRBJ2-7, with no clear D. Germline V gene data show CDR1 as LGHNA and CDR2 as YSLEER. Trimming removed 0 bases at V and 3 bases at J, with 9 bases between. This CDR3 region has 14 residues. CDR3 loop: CASSQELRDYEQYF. CDR3 DNA: TGCGCCAGCAGCCAAGAACTCAGAGACTACGAGCAGTACTTC.

The chain recombines TRBV2 with TRBJ1-1, with unresolved D. Trimming took off 2 bases at V and 3 bases at J, with 4 bases between the two ends. Germline V lookup: CDR1 SNHLY, CDR2 FYNNEI. The CDR3 loop spans 12 amino acids. In nucleotides, the CDR3 is TGTGCCAGCAGTGAACGAGACACTGAAGCTTTCTTT. It specifies CASSERDTEAFF.

The chain uses TRBV7-9 and TRBJ2-2; D unresolved. CDR1 is SEHNR, CDR2 FQNEAQ, per germline (reference sequence). V lost 3 bases, J lost 3 bases, and 8 bases lay in between. This CDR3 has 14 amino acids. CDR3 sequence: CASSLSQHTGELFF. The CDR3 bases are TGTGCCAGCAGCTTGTCACAGCACACCGGGGAGCTGTTTTTT.

The V gene is TRBV27, the J gene TRBJ2-1; 9 nucleotides agree with TRBD2. V shed 6 bases and J 7 bases; nucleotides not matched to a gene: 13. The CDR3 has 16 amino acids. CDR1 is MNHEY, CDR2 SMNVEV, per germline (reference sequence). DNA for the CDR3: TGTGCCAGCAGCACCGACCCTAGCGGGATCCGGAATGAGCAGTTCTTC. Protein: CASSTDPSGIRNEQFF.

This rearrangement joins TRBV18 to TRBJ2-3; D ambiguous. CDR3 length: 12 residues. The germline gives CDR1 KGHSH, CDR2 LQKENI. Trimming took off 6 bases at V and 6 bases at J, with 10 bases between the two ends. The CDR3 loop reads CASSPTLDTQYF. CDR3 nucleotides: TGTGCCAGCTCGCCTACTCTGGATACGCAGTATTTT.

V and J are TRBV19 and TRBJ2-1, with 10 bases aligning to TRBD2. The CDR3 spans 15 residues. Germline V lookup: CDR1 LNHDA, CDR2 SQIVND (reference sequence). V lost 4 bases to trimming and J lost 8 bases; unmatched junction nucleotides: 8. CDR3 amino acids: CASSTIAGGMDEQFF. Written as DNA, the CDR3 is TGTGCCAGTAGTACAATAGCGGGAGGTATGGATGAGCAGTTCTTC.

The count of this clone is one. This chain connects TRBV5-1 to TRBJ2-5; TRBD1 matches 7 bases. CDR3 size: 14 residues. The V gene end was trimmed by 4 bases and the J gene end by 0 bases; junction bases not matched to a gene: 3. CDR1 is SGHRS, CDR2 YFSETQ, per germline. CDR3 nucleotides: TGCGCCAGCAGCCCTGACAGGGACCAAGAGACCCAGTACTTC. Its protein is CASSPDRDQETQYF. The variable domain in full, completed from reference TRBV5-1 and TRBJ2-5, reads KAGVTQTPRYLIKTRGQQVTLSCSPISGHRSVSWYQQTPGQGLQFLFEYFSETQRNKGNFPGRFSGRQFSNSRSEMNVSTLELGDSALYLCASSPDRDQETQYFGPGTRLLVL.

V and J are TRBV28 and TRBJ2-7; D is undetermined. The CDR3 has 15 residues. Germline V gives CDR1 MDHEN, CDR2 SYDVKM. Trimming took off 2 bases at V and 5 bases at J, with 16 bases between the two ends. The CDR3 region has the DNA TGTGCCAGCAGTTTACCCAGGTATGGGTCCAACGAGCAGTACTTC. Amino acids: CASSLPRYGSNEQYF.

The V and J genes are TRBV29-1 and TRBJ1-2; D remains ambiguous. CDR3 size: 12 residues. V gave up 0 bases and J gave up 5 bases, with 7 bases separating them. The germline V gene has CDR1 SQVTM and CDR2 ANQGSEA. CDR3 region: CSVEDLEYGYTF. The CDR3 bases are TGCAGCGTTGAAGACTTGGAATATGGCTACACCTTC. The complete variable domain, with remaining parts taken from reference TRBV29-1 and TRBJ1-2, reads SAVISQKPSRDICQRGTSLTIQCQVDSQVTMMFWYRQQPGQSLTLIATANQGSEATYESGFVIDKFPISRPNLTFSTLTVSNMSPEDSSIYLCSVEDLEYGYTFGSGTRLTVV.

The V call is TRBV7-3, the J call TRBJ2-1; D tentatively reads TRBD1 or TRBD2 (5 bases each). The CDR3 is 15 amino acids. Trimming removed 5 bases from V and 6 bases from J, with 17 bases in between. Germline assignment: CDR1 SGHTA and CDR2 FQGTGA. The CDR3 loop reads CASSLGPLGSNEQFF. The CDR3, as DNA: TGTGCCAGCAGCCTGGGACCCCTTGGGTCCAATGAGCAGTTCTTC.

The rearrangement joins TRBV5-5 to TRBJ2-5, with D unclear. The ends were cut back, 4 bases at V and 5 bases at J, with 12 bases in the middle. There are 13 residues in the CDR3. Per germline, CDR1 SGHKS and CDR2 YYEKEE (reference sequence). The CDR3 bases are TGTGCCAGCAGCGGGCGTCAAGCGGAGACCCAGTACTTC. This translates into CASSGRQAETQYF.

The chain employs TRBV27 and TRBJ1-4, with TRBD1 as a possible D gene (6 bases). Germline V gene sequence: CDR1 MNHEY, CDR2 SMNVEV (reference sequence). The CDR3 length is 17 residues. Trimming left V 0 bases short and J 6 bases short, with 17 bases between. As DNA, the CDR3 is TGTGCCAGCAGTTTATCCTCCGGATGGGCAGGGGATGAAAAACTGTTTTTT. Translation: CASSLSSGWAGDEKLFF.

The chain recombines TRBV5-6 with TRBJ2-3, with D perhaps TRBD1 (5 bases). With 0 bases removed from V and 3 bases from J, the gap between germline ends came to 14 bases. The CDR3 extends over 16 amino acids. The germline CDR1 and CDR2 sequences are SGHDT and YYEEEE. CDR3 DNA: TGTGCCAGCAGCTTGGATCTGACAGTGCAAACAGATACGCAGTATTTT. Translated: CASSLDLTVQTDTQYF.

The V call is TRBV9, the J call TRBJ1-1; tentative D call: TRBD1 (5 bases). CDR3 length: 16 residues. Germline CDR1 reads SGDLS; CDR2 reads YYNGEE. Trimming cost V 4 bases and J 1 base, with 17 bases left between them. DNA of the CDR3: TGTGCCAGCAGCCCAGGCAGGGTTGCAGAGAACACTGAAGCTTTCTTT. It codes for CASSPGRVAENTEAFF.

The chain combines TRBV6-5 with TRBJ1-1; D is uncertain. Germline CDR1 reads MNHEY; CDR2 reads SVGAGI. The CDR3 is made up of 14 amino acids. With 0 bases removed from V and 11 bases from J, the gap between germline ends came to 16 bases. The chain's CDR3 is CASSYSKATVKAFF. DNA of the CDR3: TGTGCCAGCAGTTACTCGAAGGCAACGGTCAAGGCTTTCTTT.